Presented here are 4 T cell receptor beta chains from one specimen sequenced in a study of blood T cell repertoires in COVID-19 (dated by TCRdb to 2019 to 2021). Libraries were prepared through the immunoSEQ multiplex PCR assay. What TCRdb holds here is the immuneACCESS table cut down to in-frame rearrangements. Part of the clones is not present; checked against another copy, under half of the missing clones reflect an unresolved V gene, and the others are unexplained. This sample holds approximately 180,000 clones; less than 90% were observed only once. Less than 1.5% of the sample is in the top ten clones. The material sequenced was PBMCs or T cells enriched from blood (not recorded which). The source is a human donor with acute COVID-19. The donor label of this sample is uncertain.

About this clone: This specimen includes other DNA sequences encoding the same CDR3. V and J are TRBV18 and TRBJ1-3; 10 bases are shared with TRBD1. The CDR3 loop spans 14 amino acids. After removal of 3 bases from V and 5 bases from J, the junction contained 1 base not matched to a gene. Germline CDR1 is KGHSH and CDR2 is LQKENI. The CDR3 region is CASSPGQGRNTIYF. As DNA, the CDR3 is TGTGCCAGCTCACCGGGACAGGGGAGAAACACCATATATTTT.

J is TRBJ2-5 and V is TRBV20-1; D ambiguous. V was cut by 2 bases and J by 4 bases, with 5 bases left in between. Per germline, CDR1 DFQATT and CDR2 SNEGSKA (reference sequence). This CDR3 spans 11 amino acids. This chain's CDR3 is CSARRRETQYF. CDR3 nucleotide sequence: TGCAGTGCTAGACGGAGAGAGACCCAGTACTTC.

The CDR3 is CASSLGGRTNEKLFF. The CDR3 DNA is TGCGCCAGCAGCTTGGGGGGGCGAACTAATGAAAAACTGTTTTTT. The J gene is TRBJ1-4, the V gene TRBV5-1, with a weak D call TRBD1 (6 bases). Germline CDR1 and CDR2: SGHRS and YFSETQ. The germline V and J ends were trimmed by 0 bases and 1 base, with 7 bases remaining between them. This CDR3 region has 15 residues. Together with reference TRBV5-1 and TRBJ1-4, the CDR3 gives the full variable domain: KAGVTQTPRYLIKTRGQQVTLSCSPISGHRSVSWYQQTPGQGLQFLFEYFSETQRNKGNFPGRFSGRQFSNSRSEMNVSTLELGDSALYLCASSLGGRTNEKLFFGSGTQLSVL.

The V gene is TRBV19, the J gene TRBJ1-5, with D possibly TRBD1 on 5 matching bases. In germline, CDR1 is LNHDA, CDR2 SQIVND (reference sequence). The CDR3 is made up of 16 amino acids. V lost 1 base to trimming and J lost 2 bases, with 12 bases between them. The CDR3 sequence is CASSIGTLGGNQPQHF. The DNA of the CDR3 is TGTGCCAGTAGTATAGGGACCTTAGGGGGCAATCAGCCCCAGCATTTT.